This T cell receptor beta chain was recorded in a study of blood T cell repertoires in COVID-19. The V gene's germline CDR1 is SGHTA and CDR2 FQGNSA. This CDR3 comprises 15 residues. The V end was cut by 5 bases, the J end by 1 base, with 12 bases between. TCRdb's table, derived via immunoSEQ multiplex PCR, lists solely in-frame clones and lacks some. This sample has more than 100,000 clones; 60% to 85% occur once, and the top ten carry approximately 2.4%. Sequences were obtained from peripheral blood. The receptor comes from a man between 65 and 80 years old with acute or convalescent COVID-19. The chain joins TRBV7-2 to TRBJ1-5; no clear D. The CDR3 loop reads CASSPSGMSNQPQHF. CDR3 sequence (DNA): TGTGCCAGCAGCCCTTCGGGGATGAGCAATCAGCCCCAGCATTTT.